The sequence of this T cell receptor (beta chain) was determined in a study of regulatory T cells in long-lasting Graves disease. Both iRepertoire HTBI primers and Arm-PCR of CDR3 regions were used to build the TCR beta libraries. TCRdb itself ran the multiplex PCR reads through MiXCR, one entry per CDR3 protein. The sample lists 500,000 or so distinct CDR3 sequences, roughly 15% occurring once. Findings and limits, study-wide: Persistent disease exhibited a predilection for TRBV28, TRBJ1-2 and TRBJ2-5.

To note about this clonotype: The antigen is undetermined.

The time point is: newly diagnosed GD, antithyroid drugs for less than 3 months. The TCR library used RNA extracted from PBMCs. Looked up from germline, CDR1 is MNHEY and CDR2 is SMNVEV (reference sequence). CDR3 length: 14 residues. V dropped 6 bases and J dropped 3 bases, with 12 bases sitting between them. This sample also appeared in a second study, on T cells in Graves' hyperthyroidism and ophthalmopathy. This second study notes: Using the HTBI primer set, a first-round RT-PCR was run on the TCR CDR3. Most expanded thyroid clonotypes above 0.001 also appeared in blood.

The TCR comes from a man aged 40-49 years with Graves disease. This chain connects TRBV27 to TRBJ1-5; possible D gene TRBD1, 6 bases. The sequencing used peripheral blood mononuclear cells (PBMCs), collected at new diagnosis, from a patient treated with antithyroid drugs. The CDR3 reads CASRQQGPNQPQHF. CDR3 nucleotides: TGTGCCAGCAGACAACAGGGACCCAATCAGCCCCAGCATTTT.